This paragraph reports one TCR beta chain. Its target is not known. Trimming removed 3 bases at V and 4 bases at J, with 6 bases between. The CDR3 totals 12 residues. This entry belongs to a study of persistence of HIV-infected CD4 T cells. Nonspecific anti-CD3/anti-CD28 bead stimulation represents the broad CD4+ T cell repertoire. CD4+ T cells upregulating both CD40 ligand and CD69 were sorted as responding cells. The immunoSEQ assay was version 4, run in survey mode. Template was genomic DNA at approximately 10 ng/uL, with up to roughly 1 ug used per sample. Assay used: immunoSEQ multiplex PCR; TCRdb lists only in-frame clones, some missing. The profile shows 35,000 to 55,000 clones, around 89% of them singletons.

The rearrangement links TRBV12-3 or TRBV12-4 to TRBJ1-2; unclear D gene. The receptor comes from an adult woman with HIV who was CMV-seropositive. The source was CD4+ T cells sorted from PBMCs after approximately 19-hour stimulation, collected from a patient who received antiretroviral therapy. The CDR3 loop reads CASSFRTYGYTF. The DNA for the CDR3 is TGTGCCAGCAGTTTTCGCACCTATGGCTACACCTTC.